This TCR beta chain stems from a study of PD-L1 blockade in urothelial cancer. As to time point: pretreatment peripheral blood. Germline lookup yields CDR1 SGHTA and CDR2 FQGNSA. V was shortened by 6 bases and J by 0 bases, with 15 bases between the two germline ends. The CDR3 runs to 15 residues. Here immunoSEQ multiplex PCR was the method, and the copy in TCRdb shows in-frame clones only, minus some. The sample lists tens of thousands of clones; about 83% were seen once. The sample consisted of PBMCs, taken around atezolizumab (anti-PD-L1) treatment. V and J are TRBV7-2 and TRBJ2-7; weak D call: TRBD2 (6 bases). The TCR originated in a woman aged 55 to 70 with urothelial cancer. CDR3 sequence (DNA): TGTGCCAGCAGTCAAGTCGGCGGGGCCTCCTACGAGCAGTACTTC. Amino acid sequence: CASSQVGGASYEQYF.